Shown below are 32 T cell receptor beta chains from a single sample sequenced in a study of identical twins (dated by TCRdb to 2016 to 2017). The library was produced with 5' RACE. The reads were generated on an Illumina HiSeq 2000. TCRdb reran the public reads through fastp at Q25 and MiXCR, keeping productive beta chains. Each entry is one CDR3 protein sequence, shown with its most common DNA and genes. The table for this sample lists 400,000 to 500,000 distinct CDR3 sequences; 13% to 15% of them were counted only once. Jointly, the top ten make up approximately 0.98% of the sample. This sample also appeared in a second study, on yellow fever vaccine responses in identical twins.

Sequencing input: CD4+ T cells sorted from blood. These receptors originate from a woman between 18 and 29 years old in good health.

The table lists this clonotype with a few counts. This chain joins TRBV20-1 and TRBJ2-5; TRBD2 matches 11 bases. Germline CDR1 is DFQATT and CDR2 is SNEGSKA (reference sequence). V was pared by 0 bases and J by 5 bases, with 5 bases of the junction left unmatched. The CDR3 runs 15 residues. The CDR3 is CSARDQTSGSETQYF. The DNA for the CDR3 is TGCAGTGCTAGAGATCAAACTAGCGGGAGTGAGACCCAGTACTTC.

This chain uses TRBV29-1 with TRBJ2-3; D possibly corresponds to TRBD2 (6 bases). The germline V gene has CDR1 SQVTM and CDR2 ANQGSEA. Trimming removed 3 bases from V and 2 bases from J, with 15 bases in between. CDR3 length equals 15 residues. The CDR3 is CSVEGLLISTDTQYF. CDR3 nucleotide sequence: TGCAGCGTTGAGGGACTCTTAATTTCCACAGATACGCAGTATTTT.

This clonotype was seen a few times. The chain has TRBV7-2 and TRBJ2-3; D gene ambiguous. CDR1 is SGHTA and CDR2 is FQGNSA in the germline V gene. The germline V and J ends were trimmed by 5 bases and 3 bases, with 12 bases remaining between them. This CDR3 region has 14 residues. This chain's CDR3 is CASSPGWVTDTQYF. In DNA, the CDR3 is TGTGCCAGCAGCCCCGGGTGGGTTACAGATACGCAGTATTTT.

This chain connects TRBV2 to TRBJ1-2; 7 nucleotides agree with TRBD1. J lost 7 bases, V lost 6 bases, and 5 bases had no gene match. CDR1 is SNHLY, CDR2 FYNNEI, per germline. This CDR3 is built from 12 residues. The CDR3 DNA sequence: TGTGCCAGCAGATACAGGGGTTCTGGCTACACCTTC. Its translation is CASRYRGSGYTF.

The chain combines TRBV6-2 or TRBV6-3 with TRBJ2-7; TRBD1 is a possible D gene (6 bases). V lost 0 bases and J lost 5, with 14 bases in between. This CDR3 region has 15 residues. Per the germline V gene, CDR1 is MNHEY and CDR2 is SVGEGT. The CDR3: CASSYSIQGRNEQYF. CDR3 sequence (DNA): TGTGCCAGCAGTTACTCGATCCAGGGGCGCAACGAGCAGTACTTC.

The rearrangement uses TRBV10-3 and TRBJ2-1, with a tentative D call TRBD1 (6 bases). Germline V gene lookup returns CDR1 ENHRY and CDR2 SYGVKD. This CDR3 spans 14 amino acids. V dropped 10 bases and J dropped 0 bases, with 13 bases sitting between them. CDR3 nucleotides: TGTGCCACCGGCATGGACAGCTCCTACAATGAGCAGTTCTTC. It is translated as CATGMDSSYNEQFF.

This clonotype showed up just a few times. This chain connects TRBV5-1 to TRBJ2-3; D gene unclear. Germline V gives CDR1 SGHRS, CDR2 YFSETQ. V was pared by 0 bases and J by 0 bases, with 8 bases between. The length of the CDR3 is 15 residues. CDR3 nucleotide sequence: TGCGCCAGCAGCTTGGTGCCCTCGAGCACAGATACGCAGTATTTT. Its protein is CASSLVPSSTDTQYF. Variable domain in full (rest from reference TRBV5-1 and TRBJ2-3): KAGVTQTPRYLIKTRGQQVTLSCSPISGHRSVSWYQQTPGQGLQFLFEYFSETQRNKGNFPGRFSGRQFSNSRSEMNVSTLELGDSALYLCASSLVPSSTDTQYFGPGTRLTVL.

This clonotype was detected a few times. This chain connects TRBV29-1 to TRBJ2-3; maybe TRBD2 (6 bases). V lost 4 bases and J 5 bases, leaving 7 bases between the germline ends. Looked up from germline, CDR1 is SQVTM and CDR2 is ANQGSEA. The CDR3 extends over 11 amino acids. The CDR3 sequence: CSVGRGDTQYF. The DNA for the CDR3 is TGCAGCGTTGGGAGGGGAGATACGCAGTATTTT.

The chain carries TRBV20-1 and TRBJ2-7; 9 nucleotides match TRBD1. Unmatched junction bases numbered 11, after V lost 7 bases and J lost 4 bases. CDR3 length: 14 amino acids. Germline V gene sequence: CDR1 DFQATT, CDR2 SNEGSKA (reference sequence). Here the CDR3 reads CSVTRTGELYEQYF. In nucleotides, the CDR3 is TGCAGTGTGACCAGGACAGGGGAACTTTACGAGCAGTACTTC.

V usage is TRBV6-1 and J usage is TRBJ2-5, with 8 bases that match TRBD2. Germline assignment: CDR1 MNHNS and CDR2 SASEGT. This CDR3 comprises 16 residues. Trimming took 4 bases from V and 4 from J; bases not matched to a gene: 11. CDR3 sequence (DNA): TGTGCCAGCAGTGGAACCGGGACTAGAGGGGCAGAGACCCAGTACTTC. It yields the protein CASSGTGTRGAETQYF.

This clonotype was seen a few times. The chain has TRBV20-1 and TRBJ2-3; the D is unclear. The germline V gene has CDR1 DFQATT and CDR2 SNEGSKA (reference sequence). The CDR3 has 13 amino acids. V lost 6 bases and J lost 1, with 11 bases in between. This CDR3 reads CSAEVPGTDTQYF. The DNA of the CDR3 is TGCAGTGCCGAGGTTCCTGGCACAGATACGCAGTATTTT.

The chain combines TRBV3-1 with TRBJ1-2; D not certain. Trimming removed 6 bases from V and 3 bases from J, with 11 bases in between. Per the germline V gene, CDR1 is LGHDT and CDR2 is YNNKEL (reference sequence). This CDR3 is 13 amino acids long. In DNA, the CDR3 is TGTGCCAGCAGTCCAAGGGTTGACTATGGCTACACCTTC. This gives the protein CASSPRVDYGYTF.

A few counts support this clonotype. V and J are TRBV29-1 and TRBJ1-6, with 7 nucleotides matching TRBD1. Per the germline V gene, CDR1 is SQVTM and CDR2 is ANQGSEA. This CDR3 comprises 13 residues. Trimming at V came to 8 bases and at J to 8 bases, leaving 9 bases not matched to a gene. The CDR3 region is CSIKQGRDSPLHF. CDR3 DNA: TGCAGCATTAAACAGGGGAGAGATTCACCCCTCCACTTT.

The chain couples TRBV13 to TRBJ2-5; 8 bases are shared with TRBD2. V was clipped by 5 bases and J by 4 bases; unmatched bases: 9. This CDR3 has 15 amino acids. CDR1 and CDR2 (germline): PRHDT, FYEKMQ (reference sequence). Written as DNA, the CDR3 is TGTGCCAGCAGCGAGAGCGGGAGAGTCTTAGAGACCCAGTACTTC. Amino acids: CASSESGRVLETQYF.

This clonotype was counted only a few times. The gene calls are TRBV7-8 and TRBJ2-7; D perhaps matches TRBD1 (6 bases). This CDR3 contains 14 residues. The germline V gene has CDR1 SGHVS and CDR2 FQNEAQ. Trimming shortened V by 5 bases and J by 4 bases, and 15 bases separated the two germline ends. CDR3 DNA sequence: TGTGCCAGCAGCGCCCAACAGGGCGCTTACGAGCAGTACTTC. Protein sequence: CASSAQQGAYEQYF.

There are many counts of this clonotype. The chain carries TRBV12-3 or TRBV12-4 and TRBJ1-1, with 8 bases fitting TRBD1. Losses at the gene ends were 6 bases for V and 5 bases for J; bases not matched to a gene: 8. This CDR3 spans 14 amino acids. CDR3: CASSPRTGSTEAFF. CDR3 bases: TGTGCCAGCAGCCCGCGGACAGGGAGTACTGAAGCTTTCTTT.

The gene calls are TRBV20-1 and TRBJ2-5, with D possibly matching TRBD2 (6 bases). Trimming pared 5 bases from V and 10 bases from J, leaving 20 bases between. Germline lookup yields CDR1 DFQATT and CDR2 SNEGSKA (reference sequence). The CDR3 extends over 13 amino acids. In DNA, the CDR3 is TGCAGTGCTGCGCGGGGCGGGGAGGCGGACCAGTACTTC. This translates into CSAARGGEADQYF.

This clonotype was counted only a few times. The chain joins TRBV9 to TRBJ1-6; D not certain. CDR3 length: 15 residues. V was shortened by 2 bases and J by 0 bases, with 6 bases between the two germline ends. The germline CDR1 and CDR2 sequences are SGDLS and YYNGEE. The CDR3, as DNA: TGTGCCAGCAGCGTCGACAACTCCTATAATTCACCCCTCCACTTT. Amino acid sequence: CASSVDNSYNSPLHF.

The rearrangement uses TRBV2 and TRBJ2-7; TRBD1 matches at 7 bases. The germline V gene has CDR1 SNHLY and CDR2 FYNNEI. The CDR3 runs to 13 residues. The V and J ends lost 10 bases and 3 bases, in that order; junction bases with no gene match: 9. The CDR3 reads CATRGDRDYEQYF. For the CDR3, the DNA is TGTGCCACCAGAGGCGACAGGGACTACGAGCAGTACTTC.

The chain joins TRBV19 to TRBJ2-3; D is unresolved. Germline CDR1 reads LNHDA; CDR2 reads SQIVND (reference sequence). This CDR3 region has 15 residues. The V gene lost 5 bases and the J gene lost 2 bases, with 14 bases spanning the gap. DNA of the CDR3: TGTGCCAGTAGTGTCCGGCAGAGAGTCACAGATACGCAGTATTTT. It yields the protein CASSVRQRVTDTQYF.

This clonotype was detected only a few times. The chain links TRBV12-3 or TRBV12-4 to TRBJ1-1; possibly TRBD1 for D (5 bases). Between the trimmed V and J ends, which lost 6 bases and 4 bases, there was a span of 12 bases. The CDR3 has 13 amino acids. Written as DNA, the CDR3 is TGTGCCAGCAGCCAAAATGGGGGCACTGAAGCTTTCTTT. Protein product: CASSQNGGTEAFF.

This clonotype appeared a few times. The rearrangement joins TRBV2 to TRBJ2-3; TRBD2 matches 14 bases. V trimming: 7 bases; J trimming: 2 bases; junction bases outside the gene matches: 5. The CDR3 spans 16 residues. Germline CDR1 SNHLY, CDR2 FYNNEI. This chain's CDR3 is CASIRLAGGTTDTQYF. The CDR3 bases are TGTGCCAGCATCCGACTAGCGGGAGGGACCACAGATACGCAGTATTTT.

The V and J genes are TRBV12-3 or TRBV12-4 and TRBJ2-7, with 9 nucleotides matching TRBD2. The CDR3 contains 15 residues. After removal of 2 bases from V and 2 bases from J, the junction contained 4 bases not matched to a gene. The CDR3 DNA reads as TGTGCCAGCAGTTTACGTAGCGGGGGACCCTACGAGCAGTACTTC. Translation: CASSLRSGGPYEQYF.

The rearrangement links TRBV19 to TRBJ2-3, with D maybe TRBD1 (6 bases). Germline V CDR1 and CDR2: LNHDA, SQIVND (reference sequence). This CDR3 has 12 amino acids. The V end lost 4 bases, the J end lost 11 bases, and 13 bases lay between the germline ends. Here the CDR3 DNA reads TGTGCCAGTAGTACTCTACAGGGTGGGCAGTATTTT. The encoded protein is CASSTLQGGQYF.

The sample holds a few counts of this clonotype. The chain recombines TRBV19 with TRBJ2-3; D is possibly TRBD1 (5 bases). Germline CDR1 is LNHDA and CDR2 is SQIVND (reference sequence). The CDR3 spans 15 residues. The V gene lost 3 bases and the J gene lost 1 base, with 11 bases spanning the gap. The CDR3 spells CASSMEGVRTDTQYF. CDR3 in DNA: TGTGCCAGTAGTATGGAAGGGGTTCGCACAGATACGCAGTATTTT. The full variable domain, rest sourced from reference TRBV19 and TRBJ2-3, is DGGITQSPKYLFRKEGQNVTLSCEQNLNHDAMYWYRQDPGQGLRLIYYSQIVNDFQKGDIAEGYSVSREKKESFPLTVTSAQKNPTAFYLCASSMEGVRTDTQYFGPGTRLTVL.

This clonotype was counted a few times. The V and J genes are TRBV5-1 and TRBJ2-4; possible D gene TRBD2, 5 bases. With 0 bases removed from V and 9 bases from J, the gap between germline ends came to 7 bases. The germline V gene encodes CDR1 SGHRS and CDR2 YFSETQ. This CDR3 is built from 12 residues. The CDR3 loop reads CASSLAGVIQYF. The CDR3 nucleotides read TGCGCCAGCAGCTTGGCCGGGGTCATTCAGTACTTC. Drawing the rest from reference TRBV5-1 and TRBJ2-4, the complete variable domain is KAGVTQTPRYLIKTRGQQVTLSCSPISGHRSVSWYQQTPGQGLQFLFEYFSETQRNKGNFPGRFSGRQFSNSRSEMNVSTLELGDSALYLCASSLAGVIQYFGAGTRLSVL.

This clonotype was seen a handful of times. V gene TRBV6-2 or TRBV6-3 combines with J gene TRBJ2-1; D ambiguous. In germline, CDR1 is MNHEY, CDR2 SVGEGT. The CDR3 runs to 14 residues. Between the trimmed V and J ends, which lost 2 bases and 8 bases, there was a span of 13 bases. CDR3 sequence (DNA): TGTGCCAGCAGTTACCCCCGTGGCCGCGATGAGCAGTTCTTC. This encodes CASSYPRGRDEQFF.

This clonotype has a count of ten or more. The J gene is TRBJ2-2, the V gene TRBV5-6, with D maybe TRBD1 (6 bases). CDR1 is SGHDT, CDR2 YYEEEE, per germline. This CDR3 contains 17 residues. Trimming shortened V by 2 bases and J by 5 bases, and 19 bases separated the two germline ends. The CDR3 spells CASSLARQDVWTGELFF. CDR3 sequence (DNA): TGTGCCAGCAGCTTAGCCCGACAGGATGTATGGACCGGGGAGCTGTTTTTT.

V gene TRBV20-1 combines with J gene TRBJ2-3; TRBD2 agrees at 16 bases. With 4 bases clipped from V and 6 bases from J, the junction kept 13 bases outside the gene matches. This CDR3 is 18 amino acids long. CDR1 and CDR2 from the germline V gene are DFQATT and SNEGSKA (reference sequence). The CDR3 DNA reads TGCAGTGCTACCACGGGACTAGCGGGAGGGGGGGGCTCGGATACGCAGTATTTT. Translating gives CSATTGLAGGGGSDTQYF.

The chain is built from TRBV20-1 and TRBJ2-7; the D is unclear. CDR1 and CDR2 (germline): DFQATT, SNEGSKA (reference sequence). Trimming shortened V by 2 bases and J by 4 bases, and 6 bases separated the two germline ends. CDR3 length: 11 amino acids. The CDR3 DNA sequence: TGCAGTGCTAGACTGGATTACGAGCAGTACTTC. Residues: CSARLDYEQYF.

This clonotype came up a few times. The chain employs TRBV20-1 and TRBJ1-5; D unclear. V shed 2 bases and J shed 0 bases, with 14 bases lying between them. Germline V gene lookup returns CDR1 DFQATT and CDR2 SNEGSKA (reference sequence). This CDR3 has 16 amino acids. As DNA, the CDR3 is TGCAGTGCTAGATCTTCCTCTGGATATAGCAATCAGCCCCAGCATTTT. This sequence encodes CSARSSSGYSNQPQHF.

The J gene is TRBJ1-3, the V gene TRBV15; no reliable D call. This CDR3 has 13 amino acids. The germline gives CDR1 LNHNV, CDR2 YYDKDF (reference sequence). Trimming pared 10 bases from V and 1 base from J, leaving 11 bases between. CDR3 in amino acids: CAIRKGSGNTIYF. The CDR3 region has the DNA TGTGCCATTCGGAAAGGATCTGGAAACACCATATATTTT.